This T cell receptor beta chain originates from a study of shared clonotypes between healthy human individuals. The CDR3 runs 15 residues. The germline CDR1 and CDR2 sequences are SGHNT and YYREEE (reference sequence). Trimming took 1 base from V and 2 from J, leaving 12 bases between them. The protocol was immunoSEQ multiplex PCR, while the TCRdb copy is restricted to in-frame clones and leaves out a portion. The sample yields roughly 720,000 clones, less than 95% seen once. Sequenced material: memory CD8+ T cells from PBMCs. Subset described: CD45RO+ cells pooled with CCR7-negative TemRA cells. This TCR was sampled from a young man in good health. Some clones in this sample may be carry-over from other donors' samples. The V gene is TRBV5-4, the J gene TRBJ2-5; D possibly uses TRBD1 or TRBD2 (5 bases each). The CDR3 loop reads CASSLRREIQETQYF. Here the CDR3 DNA reads TGTGCCAGCAGCTTGCGCAGGGAGATACAAGAGACCCAGTACTTC.